Detailed here is one T cell receptor beta chain. Looked up from germline, CDR1 is SGHNT and CDR2 is YYREEE (reference sequence). CDR3 size: 13 residues. The junction had 5 bases not matched to a gene; V was cut back by 8 bases and J by 1 base. Using immunoSEQ multiplex PCR, the repertoire was profiled, and TCRdb retains in-frame clones only, with some absent. The table has about 50,000 clones, around 94% seen once. These data are taken from a study of T cell changes during pregnancy in multiple sclerosis. The sequence was collected from a female donor with multiple sclerosis, enrolled in a pregnancy study. The chain has TRBV5-4 and TRBJ2-5; 7 positions match TRBD1. This specimen was CD4+ T cells from peripheral blood mononuclear cells, taken in the third trimester of pregnancy. Written as DNA, the CDR3 is TGTGCCAGTAAGACAGGGATCCAAGAGACCCAGTACTTC. Its translation is CASKTGIQETQYF.